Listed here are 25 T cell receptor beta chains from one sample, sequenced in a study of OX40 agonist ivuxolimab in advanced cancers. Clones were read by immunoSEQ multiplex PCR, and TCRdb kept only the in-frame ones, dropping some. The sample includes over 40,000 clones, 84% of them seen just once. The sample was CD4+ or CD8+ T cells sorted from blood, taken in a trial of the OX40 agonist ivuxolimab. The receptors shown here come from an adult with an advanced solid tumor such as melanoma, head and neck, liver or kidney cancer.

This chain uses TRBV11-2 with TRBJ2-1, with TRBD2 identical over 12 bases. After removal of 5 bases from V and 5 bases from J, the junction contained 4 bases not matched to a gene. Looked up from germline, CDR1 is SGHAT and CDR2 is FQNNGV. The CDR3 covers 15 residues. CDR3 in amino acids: CASSLWTSGNNEQFF. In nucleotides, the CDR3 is TGTGCCAGCAGCCTGTGGACTAGCGGGAACAATGAGCAGTTCTTC. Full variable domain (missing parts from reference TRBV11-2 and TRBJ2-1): EAGVAQSPRYKIIEKRQSVAFWCNPISGHATLYWYQQILGQGPKLLIQFQNNGVVDDSQLPKDRFSAERLKGVDSTLKIQPAKLEDSAVYLCASSLWTSGNNEQFFGPGTRLTVL.

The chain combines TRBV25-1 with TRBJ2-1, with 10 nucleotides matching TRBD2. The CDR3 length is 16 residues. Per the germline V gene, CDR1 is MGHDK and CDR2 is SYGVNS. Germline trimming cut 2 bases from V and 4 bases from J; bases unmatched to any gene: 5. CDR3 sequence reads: CASSEASGSGYNEQFF. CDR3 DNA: TGTGCCAGCAGTGAAGCTAGCGGGAGCGGGTACAATGAGCAGTTCTTC.

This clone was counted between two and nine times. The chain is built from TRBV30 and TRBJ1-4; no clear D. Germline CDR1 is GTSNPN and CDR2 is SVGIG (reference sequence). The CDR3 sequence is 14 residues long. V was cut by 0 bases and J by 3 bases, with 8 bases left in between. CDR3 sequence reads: CAWSVGSPNEKLFF. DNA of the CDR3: TGTGCCTGGAGTGTGGGTTCGCCTAATGAAAAACTGTTTTTT. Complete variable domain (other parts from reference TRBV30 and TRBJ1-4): SQTIHQWPATLVQPVGSPLSLECTVEGTSNPNLYWYRQAAGRGLQLLFYSVGIGQISSEVPQNLSASRPQDRQFILSSKKLLLSDSGFYLCAWSVGSPNEKLFFGSGTQLSVL.

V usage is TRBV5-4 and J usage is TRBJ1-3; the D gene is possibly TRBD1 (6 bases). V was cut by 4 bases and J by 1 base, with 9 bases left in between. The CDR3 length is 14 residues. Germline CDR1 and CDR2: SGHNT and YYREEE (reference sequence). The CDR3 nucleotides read TGTGCCAGCAGCAAGGACAGATCTGGAAACACCATATATTTT. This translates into CASSKDRSGNTIYF.

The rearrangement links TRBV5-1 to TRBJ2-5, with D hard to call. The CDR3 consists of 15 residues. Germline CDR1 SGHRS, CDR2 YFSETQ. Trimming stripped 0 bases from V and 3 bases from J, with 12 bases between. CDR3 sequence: CASSLVGFKEETQYF. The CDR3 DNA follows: TGCGCCAGCAGCTTGGTGGGTTTCAAGGAAGAGACCCAGTACTTC.

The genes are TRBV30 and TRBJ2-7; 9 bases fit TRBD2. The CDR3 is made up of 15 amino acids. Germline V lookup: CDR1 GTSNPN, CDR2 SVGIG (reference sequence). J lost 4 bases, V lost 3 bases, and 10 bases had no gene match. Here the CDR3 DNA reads TGTGCCTGGAGGCTGAAGGGGCTAGCGGGGTACGAGCAGTACTTC. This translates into CAWRLKGLAGYEQYF.

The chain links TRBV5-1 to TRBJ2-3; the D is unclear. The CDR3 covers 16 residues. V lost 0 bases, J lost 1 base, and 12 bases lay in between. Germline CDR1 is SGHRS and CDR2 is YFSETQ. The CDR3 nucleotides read TGCGCCAGCAGCTTGGCCCTAGGACCTGGCACAGATACGCAGTATTTT. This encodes CASSLALGPGTDTQYF.

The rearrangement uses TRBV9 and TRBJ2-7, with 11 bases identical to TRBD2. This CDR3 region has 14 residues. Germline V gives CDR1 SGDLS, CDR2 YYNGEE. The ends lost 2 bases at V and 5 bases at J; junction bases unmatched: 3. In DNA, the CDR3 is TGTGCCAGCAGCGTGACTAGCGGGACCCACGAGCAGTACTTC. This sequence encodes CASSVTSGTHEQYF.

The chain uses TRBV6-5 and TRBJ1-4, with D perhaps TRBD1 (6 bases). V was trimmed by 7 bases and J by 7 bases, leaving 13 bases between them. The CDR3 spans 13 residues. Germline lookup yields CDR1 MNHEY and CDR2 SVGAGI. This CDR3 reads CASMTGRGEKLFF. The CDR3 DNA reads TGTGCCAGCATGACAGGCCGCGGTGAAAAACTGTTTTTT.

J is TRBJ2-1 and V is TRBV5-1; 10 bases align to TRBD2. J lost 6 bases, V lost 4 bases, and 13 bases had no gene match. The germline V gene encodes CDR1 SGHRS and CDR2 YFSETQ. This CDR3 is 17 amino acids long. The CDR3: CASSNTPGLAVANEQFF. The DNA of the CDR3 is TGCGCCAGCAGCAACACCCCCGGACTAGCGGTCGCCAATGAGCAGTTCTTC.

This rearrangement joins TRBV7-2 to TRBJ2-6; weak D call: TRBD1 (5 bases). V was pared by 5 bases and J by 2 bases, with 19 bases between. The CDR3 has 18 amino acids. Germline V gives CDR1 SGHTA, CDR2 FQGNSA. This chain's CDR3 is CASSAVSRGYPGANVLTF. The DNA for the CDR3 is TGTGCCAGCAGCGCAGTATCTAGGGGATACCCTGGGGCCAACGTCCTGACTTTC.

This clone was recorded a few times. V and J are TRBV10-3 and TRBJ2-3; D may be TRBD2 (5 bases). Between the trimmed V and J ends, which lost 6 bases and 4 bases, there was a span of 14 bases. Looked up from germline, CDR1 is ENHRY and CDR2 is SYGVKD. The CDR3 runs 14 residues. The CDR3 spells CAISPTSEADTQYF. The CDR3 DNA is TGTGCCATCAGCCCCACTAGTGAGGCAGATACGCAGTATTTT.

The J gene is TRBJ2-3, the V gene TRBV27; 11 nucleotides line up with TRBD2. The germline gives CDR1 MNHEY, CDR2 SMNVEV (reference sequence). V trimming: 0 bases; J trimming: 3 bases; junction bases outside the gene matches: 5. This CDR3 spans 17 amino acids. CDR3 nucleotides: TGTGCCAGCAGTTTATCGTGGTCTAGCGGGGGGACAGATACGCAGTATTTT. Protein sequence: CASSLSWSSGGTDTQYF.

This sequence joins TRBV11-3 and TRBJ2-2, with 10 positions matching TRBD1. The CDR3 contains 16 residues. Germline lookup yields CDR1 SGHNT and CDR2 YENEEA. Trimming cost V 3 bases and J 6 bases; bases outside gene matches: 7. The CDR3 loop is CASSLGTGEAAGELFF. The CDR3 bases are TGTGCCAGCAGCTTGGGGACAGGGGAAGCGGCCGGGGAGCTGTTTTTT.

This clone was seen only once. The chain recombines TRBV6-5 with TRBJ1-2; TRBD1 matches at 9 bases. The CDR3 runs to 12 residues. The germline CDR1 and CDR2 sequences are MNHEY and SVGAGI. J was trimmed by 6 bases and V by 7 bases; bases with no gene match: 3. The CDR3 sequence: CASTRTGDGYTF. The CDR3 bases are TGTGCCAGCACCCGGACAGGGGATGGCTACACCTTC.

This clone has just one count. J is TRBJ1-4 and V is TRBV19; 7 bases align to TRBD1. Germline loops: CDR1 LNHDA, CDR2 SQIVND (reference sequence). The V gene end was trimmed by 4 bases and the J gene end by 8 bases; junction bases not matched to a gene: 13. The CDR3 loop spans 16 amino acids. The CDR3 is CASSTGRAGGMEKLFF. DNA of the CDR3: TGTGCCAGTAGTACTGGCCGGGCAGGGGGGATGGAAAAACTGTTTTTT.

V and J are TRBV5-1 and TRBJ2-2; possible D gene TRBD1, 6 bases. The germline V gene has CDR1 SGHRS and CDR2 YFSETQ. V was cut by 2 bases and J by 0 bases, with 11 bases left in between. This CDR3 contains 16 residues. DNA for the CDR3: TGCGCCAGCAGCTTCGTCACAGGGTCGAACACCGGGGAGCTGTTTTTT. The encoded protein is CASSFVTGSNTGELFF.

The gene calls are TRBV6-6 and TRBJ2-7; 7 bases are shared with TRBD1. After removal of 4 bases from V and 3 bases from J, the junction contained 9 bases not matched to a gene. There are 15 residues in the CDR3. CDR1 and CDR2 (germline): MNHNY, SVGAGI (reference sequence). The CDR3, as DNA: TGTGCCAGCAGTTCGCCTCGACAGGGAGTCTACGAGCAGTACTTC. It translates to CASSSPRQGVYEQYF.

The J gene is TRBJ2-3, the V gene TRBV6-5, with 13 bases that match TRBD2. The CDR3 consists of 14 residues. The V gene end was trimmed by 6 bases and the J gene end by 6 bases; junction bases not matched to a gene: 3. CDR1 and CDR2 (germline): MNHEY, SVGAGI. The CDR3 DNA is TGTGCCAGCAGACGACTAGCGGGAGGTGATACGCAGTATTTT. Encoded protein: CASRRLAGGDTQYF.

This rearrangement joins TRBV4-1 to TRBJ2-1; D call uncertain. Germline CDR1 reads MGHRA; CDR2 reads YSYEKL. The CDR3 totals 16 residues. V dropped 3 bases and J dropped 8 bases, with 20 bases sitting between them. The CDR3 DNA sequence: TGCGCCAGCAGCCAGCTACCTCCTCGCGATTCGTATGAGCAGTTCTTC. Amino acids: CASSQLPPRDSYEQFF.

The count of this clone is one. The CDR3 bases are TGCGCCAGCAGCTTGAGCCCAGGGGATGGCTCCTACGAGCAGTACTTC. The encoded protein is CASSLSPGDGSYEQYF. This chain links TRBV5-1 with TRBJ2-7; D possibly corresponds to TRBD1 (6 bases). With 1 base removed from V and 0 bases from J, the gap between germline ends came to 14 bases. The CDR3 runs to 16 residues. Germline V lookup: CDR1 SGHRS, CDR2 YFSETQ.

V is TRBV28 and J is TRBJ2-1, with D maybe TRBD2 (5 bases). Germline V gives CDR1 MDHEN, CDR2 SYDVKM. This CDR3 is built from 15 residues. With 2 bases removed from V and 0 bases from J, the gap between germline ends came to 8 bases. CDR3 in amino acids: CASSLGADSYNEQFF. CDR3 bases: TGTGCCAGCAGTTTAGGAGCGGACTCCTACAATGAGCAGTTCTTC.

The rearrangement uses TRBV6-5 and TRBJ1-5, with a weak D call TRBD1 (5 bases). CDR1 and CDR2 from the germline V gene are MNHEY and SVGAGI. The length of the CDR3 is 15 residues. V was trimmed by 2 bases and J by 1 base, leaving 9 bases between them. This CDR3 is CASSYLEGSNQPQHF. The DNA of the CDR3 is TGTGCCAGCAGTTACCTGGAGGGGAGCAATCAGCCCCAGCATTTT.

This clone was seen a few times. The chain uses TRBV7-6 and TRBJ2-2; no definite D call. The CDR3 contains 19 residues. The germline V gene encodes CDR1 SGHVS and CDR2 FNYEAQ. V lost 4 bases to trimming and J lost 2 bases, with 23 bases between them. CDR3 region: CASSSTSPIVPANTGELFF. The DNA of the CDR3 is TGTGCCAGCAGCTCCACCAGCCCAATCGTGCCGGCAAACACCGGGGAGCTGTTTTTT.

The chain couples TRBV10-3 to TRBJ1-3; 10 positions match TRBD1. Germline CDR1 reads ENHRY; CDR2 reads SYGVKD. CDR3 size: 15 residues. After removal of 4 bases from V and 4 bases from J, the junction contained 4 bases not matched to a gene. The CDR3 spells CAISGQGALGNTIYF. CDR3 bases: TGTGCCATCAGTGGACAGGGGGCGCTCGGAAACACCATATATTTT.